This TCR beta chain was found in a study of identical twins. Study-level findings and limits: Excess sharing by twins proved weaker in beta out-of-frame sequences. The analysis was cross-sectional rather than longitudinal within donors.

In every case, the donor was a healthy Caucasian. The ends lost 5 bases at V and 6 bases at J; junction bases unmatched: 11. In germline, CDR1 is MNHNS, CDR2 SASEGT. The CDR3 loop spans 15 amino acids. Details on this clonotype: What it binds is not known.

Template switching (which added a universal primer site) was used, and cDNA carried unique molecular identifiers. TCRdb processed the 5' RACE reads anew with MiXCR; each CDR3 protein has one entry. The table includes around 480,000 distinct CDR3 sequences, more than 13% detected once. These data are also associated with another study on yellow fever vaccine responses in identical twins.

The sequenced material came from CD4+ T cells sorted from blood. The rearrangement joins TRBV6-1 to TRBJ2-7, with TRBD1 matching 9 bases. This receptor was identified in a woman between 18 and 29 years old in good health. CDR3 bases: TGTGCCAGCAGTCCCCCTGGACAGGGGAATGGCGAGCAGTACTTC. The encoded protein is CASSPPGQGNGEQYF.